The present TCR beta chain was sequenced within a study of blood T cell repertoires in COVID-19. Across the study: Acute and convalescent COVID-19 specimens originated in the United States, Italy and Spain. Sources were T cells, B-cell-depleted T cells, or PBMCs; the material itself was cDNA or gDNA.

CDR1 and CDR2 from the germline V gene are SGHRS and YFSETQ. V was trimmed by 1 base and J by 0 bases, leaving 9 bases between them. The CDR3 sequence is 15 residues long. Source study methods: Estimated nucleated cell counts came from reference gene primer amplification. Measured with immunoSEQ multiplex PCR; TCRdb has only the in-frame clones, and not every one. V, J and clone size reflect that table, while D and trimming were determined from the DNA. The sample records 300,000 or so clones, more than 70% being singletons. This receptor was identified in a woman in her 30s who had recovered from COVID-19. V and J are TRBV5-1 and TRBJ2-3; D remains unclear. The sample comprised peripheral blood. The CDR3 spells CASSLFQRSTDTQYF. The CDR3 DNA follows: TGCGCCAGCAGCTTGTTCCAGCGAAGCACAGATACGCAGTATTTT.